Given below is one T cell receptor (beta chain) in context. Its antigen remains undetermined. Base qualities are not provided; no much larger clone lies one nucleotide away. CDR1 and CDR2 are read off the germline V gene (reference sequence) as SGHNT and YYREEE. Measured from the cysteine to the phenylalanine, the CDR3 is 16 residues long. The CDR3 DNA has 48 bases and is translated from base 1. Germline trimming amounts to 0 bases on V and 7 bases on J, with 9 as the count of junction bases outside the gene matches. The cohort was made up of about 610 healthy bone marrow donors. Cohort members were all nominally healthy when sampled, although unrecorded immune exposures were likely present. The donor tested CMV seronegative and was one of the 352 seronegative cohort members. Each donor provided a peripheral blood sample, and peripheral blood mononuclear cells were used for TCR beta sequencing. Genomic DNA was extracted from the blood cell samples with the Qiagen DNeasy Blood Extraction Kit.

This entry is derived from a study of cytomegalovirus exposure and HLA in healthy donors (TCRdb year 2017). About the full investigation: In an earlier analysis of 587 of the donors, approximately 300 Gb of sequence data and about 110 million unique TCR beta sequences from about 179 million T cells were reported. A handful of DR-DQ haplotypes were handled as single units for association and clustering because linkage in the cohort was strong. Every discovery cohort repertoire had been produced on one sequencing platform. To predict cytomegalovirus infection status, the study brought together high-throughput TCR immunosequencing, statistical association of individual TCRs with disease status, and machine learning. In a later analysis, previously published TCR beta repertoires from 666 donors were re-analyzed and high-resolution HLA genotyping was added so that TCR occurrence patterns could be studied. The study profiled the T cell repertoires of 550 to 700 subjects by immunosequencing and related them to cytomegalovirus serostatus. Both class I and class II loci were covered by HLA typing, at four-digit resolution. Besides the first cohort of roughly 700 subjects, a separate validation cohort made up of over a hundred different subjects was used. A later genetic analysis took genome-wide SNP genotypes for 398 of the 666 donors and used that subset as a discovery cohort. The study aimed to test whether signatures of past pathogen exposure could be identified by cataloging public T cell receptors. Roughly 300 gigabases of sequencing data and tens of millions of unique TCR sequences made up an early release that covered around 640 HLA-typed donors. Across some 400 genotyped donors of the cohort, an average of roughly 230,000 unique TCR beta nucleotide sequences per donor were sequenced, and 15% to 20% of those sequences were non-productive. An earlier analysis of about 600 of the donors used high-throughput TCR beta sequencing to judge whether each TCR beta V gene segment behaved as functional or pseudogenic. Donor age, sex, ethnicity and CMV serostatus were collected together with the repertoire data. The number of donors typed differed by locus, with about 629-640 for A, B, C, DRB1 and DQB1, around 560 for DQA1, some 570 for DPA1, and about 450 for DPB1. Of the roughly 430 genotyped donors, roughly 85% fell in the genetic ancestry cluster associated with self-reported Caucasian donors. The later analysis used no new phenotypic data to find candidate immune exposures, relying instead on TCR beta sequences and their occurrence across donors.

Points the paper makes about the study in general: A further reported finding was that TCR beta sequences accurately predicted the HLA-A and HLA-B alleles for most subjects in the first cohort. Most TCR sequences were seen in very few donors, while some public TCRs were found in many individuals. The earlier analysis of approximately 590 of the donors excluded fewer than 20 rarely observed V segments, including chromosome 9 orphons, because counts were too low. In a later analysis, TCR association rates were found to vary across HLA loci, with the most associated TCRs seen for DRB1 alleles and the fewest for HLA-C alleles. The authors suggested that the approach could potentially be generalized to other disease states and immunological phenotypes. Compared with equally common non-associated chains, HLA-associated TCR beta chains in a later analysis were more clonally expanded and had lower generation probabilities. An association between a missense DCLRE1C variant and V-gene and J-gene trimming of TCR beta chains was found in a later genetic analysis and replicated in an independent cohort. The classifier was reported to diagnose cytomegalovirus status with high specificity and sensitivity in both the original cohort and the validation cohort. In an earlier analysis of some 640 of the donors, most TCR beta V segments were observed in productive rearrangements about 87% or about 30% of the time, broadly matching IMGT annotations. In a later genetic analysis, fewer N-insertions in productive TCRs were reported among donors in an Asian-associated ancestry cluster than the roughly 700-donor mean. A later analysis found that most CMV-associated TCR beta chains appeared HLA-restricted, with HLA associations seemingly driven largely by CMV exposure. Linkage disequilibrium might explain the correlated functional status among segregating V segments, but an unknown experimental factor could not be excluded. A few of the identified cytomegalovirus-associated TCR beta chains were confirmed in vitro to be specific for cytomegalovirus antigens. A total of some 180 TCR beta chains were listed by the study as associated with cytomegalovirus. When HLA alleles, especially DR and DQ, strongly co-occurred, attributing TCR associations to individual alleles was difficult. Specific HLA alleles were associated with about 17,000 TCR beta sequences at a false discovery rate of 0.05 in a later analysis. Some IMGT-functional V segments, including TRBV6-2 and TRBV6-3, could not be told apart with the 87-base-pair reads, so those segments were excluded. According to a later analysis, parvovirus B19, influenza, CMV and Epstein-Barr virus appeared linked to several top co-occurrence clusters. Roughly uniform sequencing depth across donors was assumed in presence/absence analyses, although this assumption may not hold. Because some donors lacked HLA typing at each locus, the association tests relied only on the typed subset. This cohort had only TCR beta chains sequenced, and the lack of alpha or paired-chain data limited which features could be detected. A cluster of highly shared sequence variants was judged likely to represent a technical artifact of the sequencing pipeline. Immune exposure information for the cohort was limited to CMV serostatus.

Libraries were prepared through the immunoSEQ multiplex PCR assay. The multiplex PCR relied on a mix of 60 forward primers for TCR Vbeta segments and 13 reverse primers for TCR Jbeta segments. The CDR3 region of rearranged TCR beta genes was amplified from genomic DNA with a multiplex PCR assay. The amplified TCR beta libraries were sequenced on the Illumina HiSeq System as 87-base-pair reads. The authors' analysis ran thus. A later analysis tallied 70 million to 100 million unique TCR beta chains across the 660 or so repertoires, and about 12 million of those chains were shared by two or more donors. To remove PCR and sequencing errors, raw reads were error-corrected and collapsed into unique sequences using a nearest-neighbor algorithm that merged closely related sequences. CDR3 sequences were aligned to IMGT reference sequences to assign V, D and J gene segments. For a sequence to be retained, a match of at least six nucleotides to both a V gene segment and a J gene segment was required. A rearrangement was called productive if the CDR3 had no stop codons and remained in frame with V and J, and every other rearrangement was called non-productive. Following IMGT convention, CDR3 was defined as the stretch from the second conserved V-encoded cysteine to the conserved J-encoded phenylalanine. The earlier analysis of 450 to 750 of the donors excluded any sequence lacking an unambiguous match to a single V gene segment. In an earlier analysis of approximately 590 of the donors, a V segment was called functional when productive rearrangements were above 56.7%, and segregating when the standard deviation between donors exceeded 5%. To diagnose cytomegalovirus status from the catalog of TCR beta chain sequences, a statistical classification framework was built. V and J gene assignment, in a later analysis, came from comparing TCR nucleotide sequences with IMGT/GENE-DB human TR gene sequences. A later analysis assigned CDR3 sequences and most-parsimonious VDJ recombination scenarios with the TCRdist pipeline. In a later analysis, every TCR beta chain was defined by the combination of its CDR3 amino acid sequence and its V-gene family, and reads without a unique V-gene family were dropped. To address suspected cross-contamination and a sequencing artifact, a later analysis removed roughly 640 highly shared, low-generation-probability nucleotide sequences. In a later analysis, a clonal expansion index was calculated for each public chain from normalized within-repertoire ranks of inferred template counts. A later analysis computed generation probabilities with a VDJ recombination model fitted to out-of-frame rearrangements, and checked the results against IGoR. In a later analysis, TCR-TCR, TCR-HLA and TCR-CMV co-occurrence was scored with hypergeometric tests, and a repertoire-size bias correction was applied to TCR pairs. To estimate false discovery rates, a later analysis permuted the HLA or CMV assignments 20 times. In a later analysis, co-occurring TCRs were grouped with DBSCAN, and TCRdist sequence similarity was added when clustering was performed within HLA-allele-positive subsets. Co-occurrence clustering excluded repertoires with fewer than 30,000 or more than 120,000 public chains, plus five with anomalous nucleotide sharing. The table comes from immuneACCESS by way of TCRdb, which keeps in-frame sequences with V and J called. Part of the clones is missing from these tables; in studies checked, under half for an unresolved V gene and the rest for unknown reasons. The DNA gave D and trimming, while V, J and clone size come from that table. The sample table records 150,000 to 200,000 clones; over 65% of these occur just once. 3% to 3.5% of the sample lies in the top ten.

The rearranged chain carries TRBV5-4 and TRBJ2-2; 7 bases in the middle match TRBD2. Sequencing used PBMCs. This clonotype was sampled from a woman in her forties in good health and CMV-seronegative. The CDR3 region reads CASSLAGGGIIGELFF. The bases are TGTGCCAGCAGCTTGGCCGGGGGAGGGATCATCGGGGAGCTGTTTTTT.